The 16 T cell receptor beta chains reported below all come from one sample, sequenced in a study of shared clonotypes between healthy human individuals. Profiling relied on immunoSEQ multiplex PCR, and the TCRdb table lists in-frame clones only, not all of them. The repertoire holds 2,500,000 or so clones, with 93% as singletons. The sequenced sample was naive CD4+ T cells from PBMCs. Subset given: CD45RA+ positively selected. The source of these receptors is a man between 18 and 29 years old in good health. Some clones in this sample may be carry-over from other donors' samples.

To note about this clone: The same CDR3 also results from other DNA sequences found in this sample. The chain has TRBV9 and TRBJ1-1; 7 nucleotides line up with TRBD1. Losses at the gene ends were 0 bases for V and 7 bases for J; bases not matched to a gene: 0. The CDR3 has 12 amino acids. CDR1 SGDLS and CDR2 YYNGEE come from the germline V gene. The CDR3 region is CASSVGQGEAFF. The CDR3 bases are TGTGCCAGCAGCGTAGGACAGGGTGAAGCTTTCTTT.

Concerning this clone: At the DNA level, this CDR3 is encoded by other sequences in the same sample as well. The rearrangement joins TRBV29-1 to TRBJ2-5, with D uncertain. The CDR3 consists of 11 residues. Germline V CDR1 and CDR2: SQVTM, ANQGSEA. The V gene lost 4 bases and the J gene lost 2 bases, with 5 bases spanning the gap. As DNA, the CDR3 is TGCAGCGTTGGACTTCAAGAGACCCAGTACTTC. Protein product: CSVGLQETQYF.

Points on this clone: Other DNA sequences in the sample encode the same CDR3. The rearrangement joins TRBV7-2 to TRBJ1-5, with D possibly matching TRBD1 (6 bases). Germline-derived CDR1 and CDR2 are SGHTA and FQGNSA. CDR3 length: 14 residues. Trimming removed 1 base from V and 3 bases from J, with 7 bases in between. This CDR3 reads CASSLGQVNQPQHF. The CDR3 region has the DNA TGTGCCAGCAGCTTAGGACAGGTCAATCAGCCCCAGCATTTT.

A word on this clone: Other nucleotide sequences in the sample specify the same CDR3. The chain uses TRBV28 and TRBJ1-4, with unresolved D. V was trimmed by 3 bases and J by 4 bases, leaving 9 bases between them. The germline gives CDR1 MDHEN, CDR2 SYDVKM. CDR3 length equals 14 residues. The CDR3: CASSLGGINEKLFF. The DNA for the CDR3 is TGTGCCAGCAGTTTGGGAGGAATTAATGAAAAACTGTTTTTT.

The chain combines TRBV18 with TRBJ2-7, with D possibly TRBD1 on 5 matching bases. The CDR3 totals 17 residues. Germline assignment: CDR1 KGHSH and CDR2 LQKENI. V gave up 3 bases and J gave up 2 bases, with 20 bases separating them. The chain's CDR3 is CASSPVGFRDSTYEQYF. CDR3 nucleotides: TGTGCCAGCTCACCTGTTGGTTTCCGAGACAGTACCTACGAGCAGTACTTC.

V gene TRBV10-2 combines with J gene TRBJ2-3; tentatively, D is TRBD2 (6 bases). The CDR3 covers 14 residues. Germline-derived CDR1 and CDR2 are WSHSY and SAAADI. The V end lost 8 bases, the J end lost 4 bases, and 16 bases lay between the germline ends. The CDR3 DNA sequence: TGCGCCAGCGAGGCGCCCCGGGACTCAGATACGCAGTATTTT. Its translation is CASEAPRDSDTQYF.

Comments on this clone: The identical CDR3 is also encoded by other nucleotide sequences in the sample. The chain recombines TRBV20-1 with TRBJ2-3; weak D call: TRBD1 (5 bases). Germline V gives CDR1 DFQATT, CDR2 SNEGSKA (reference sequence). The CDR3 loop spans 11 amino acids. The germline V and J ends were trimmed by 6 bases and 2 bases, with 6 bases remaining between them. The CDR3 loop is CSAGATDTQYF. CDR3 bases: TGCAGTGCAGGGGCCACAGATACGCAGTATTTT.

The rearrangement links TRBV5-4 to TRBJ1-2, with D possibly being TRBD1 (6 bases). V was shortened by 2 bases and J by 4 bases, with 21 bases between the two germline ends. Germline V CDR1 and CDR2: SGHNT, YYREEE (reference sequence). The CDR3 runs 17 residues. CDR3 nucleotide sequence: TGTGCCAGCAGCTTAGCGTCAGGGGTTATTTTAGGCTATGGCTACACCTTC. This translates into CASSLASGVILGYGYTF.

This chain links TRBV5-1 with TRBJ2-5; tentatively, D is TRBD1 (6 bases). CDR1 SGHRS and CDR2 YFSETQ come from the germline V gene. The ends were cut back, 9 bases at V and 3 bases at J, with 15 bases in the middle. The CDR3 length is 13 residues. In DNA, the CDR3 is TGCGCCACCACCCTCTCAGGGGAAGAGACCCAGTACTTC. Protein: CATTLSGEETQYF.

V and J are TRBV30 and TRBJ2-3; D gene unclear. V was cut by 2 bases and J by 6 bases, with 12 bases left in between. Germline V gene lookup returns CDR1 GTSNPN and CDR2 SVGIG (reference sequence). The CDR3 sequence is 13 residues long. In DNA, the CDR3 is TGTGCCTGGAGTAGGATCTCACCGGATACGCAGTATTTT. As protein: CAWSRISPDTQYF.

This chain links TRBV30 with TRBJ1-5; the D gene is possibly TRBD1 (5 bases). The CDR3 totals 16 residues. Between the trimmed V and J ends, which lost 2 bases and 3 bases, there was a span of 17 bases. Germline V gene data show CDR1 as GTSNPN and CDR2 as SVGIG (reference sequence). The CDR3 region is CAWSTIGAGVNQPQHF. CDR3 coding DNA: TGTGCCTGGAGTACGATCGGGGCCGGAGTCAATCAGCCCCAGCATTTT.

The chain links TRBV4-1 to TRBJ1-3, with D possibly TRBD1 on 5 matching bases. V lost 0 bases and J 1 base, leaving 10 bases between the germline ends. Germline V CDR1 and CDR2: MGHRA, YSYEKL. The CDR3 spans 16 residues. CDR3 nucleotide sequence: TGCGCCAGCAGCCAAGATGACAGATTATCTGGAAACACCATATATTTT. This codes for CASSQDDRLSGNTIYF.

The CDR3 reads CASSYIPAGLNYGYTF. DNA for the CDR3: TGCGCCAGCAGCTACATCCCCGCGGGCCTCAACTATGGCTACACCTTC. The chain combines TRBV5-1 with TRBJ1-2; D is ambiguous. The CDR3 is 16 amino acids. The germline V gene encodes CDR1 SGHRS and CDR2 YFSETQ. Trimming took 3 bases from V and 2 from J, leaving 17 bases between them. Variable domain in full (rest from reference TRBV5-1 and TRBJ1-2): KAGVTQTPRYLIKTRGQQVTLSCSPISGHRSVSWYQQTPGQGLQFLFEYFSETQRNKGNFPGRFSGRQFSNSRSEMNVSTLELGDSALYLCASSYIPAGLNYGYTFGSGTRLTVV.

V is TRBV27 and J is TRBJ2-3; D is uncertain. The V gene lost 5 bases and the J gene lost 3 bases, with 9 bases spanning the gap. This CDR3 region has 13 residues. The germline V gene has CDR1 MNHEY and CDR2 SMNVEV (reference sequence). The CDR3 nucleotides are TGTGCCAGCAGTCCACTTAGGACAGATACGCAGTATTTT. This encodes CASSPLRTDTQYF.

With respect to this clone: The sample has other DNA sequences that encode this CDR3 too. This sequence joins TRBV5-4 and TRBJ2-3; D is unclear. The ends were cut back, 4 bases at V and 4 bases at J, with 7 bases in the middle. This CDR3 is built from 12 residues. The germline gives CDR1 SGHNT, CDR2 YYREEE (reference sequence). The CDR3 DNA is TGTGCCAGCAGCCCGCTATCAGATACGCAGTATTTT. This translates into CASSPLSDTQYF.

This clone was picked up one time. V is TRBV4-3 and J is TRBJ1-6, with D unresolved. This CDR3 has 15 residues. CDR1 and CDR2 (germline): LGHNA, YSLEER. Trimming took off 3 bases at V and 8 bases at J, with 14 bases between the two ends. CDR3 protein: CASSQMGIGDSPLHF. CDR3 bases: TGCGCCAGCAGCCAGATGGGAATCGGGGATTCACCCCTCCACTTT.